This is a list of T cell receptor beta chains from one sample in a study of blood T cell repertoires in COVID-19. The assay was immunoSEQ multiplex PCR, and TCRdb's table has in-frame clones only and misses some. The table shows over 150,000 clones, with under 85% occurring only once. Sequenced sample: peripheral blood. The origin of the receptors is a man aged 55 to 70 with COVID-19, enrolled during active disease. Each CDR3 is given with its conserved first and last residue. D genes are given only for firm matches. Clone size appears in some rows only: once, few, many, or a class for an expanded clone.

d_gene	abundance	v_gene	j_gene	CDR3nt	CDR3aa
.	.	TRBV30	TRBJ1-2	TGTGCCTGGAGCGTACCCCTAACGAACTATGGCTACACCTTC	CAWSVPLTNYGYTF
.	.	TRBV7-9	TRBJ2-3	TGTGCCAGCAGCTTTGGGGGGGCGTTTGGCACAGATACGCAGTATTTT	CASSFGGAFGTDTQYF
TRBD2	.	TRBV9	TRBJ2-1	TGTGCCAGCAGCGTAGATCGGAGCGGGAAAGGCAATGAGCAGTTCTTC	CASSVDRSGKGNEQFF
.	.	TRBV13	TRBJ1-1	TGTGCCAGCAGCTTAGGAGGGACAACCAAAAAAGGAGCTTTCTTT	CASSLGGTTKKGAFF
TRBD1	once	TRBV18	TRBJ1-3	TGTGCCAGCTCACCGCTAACCGGGACAGGGGGTGGAAACACCATATATTTT	CASSPLTGTGGGNTIYF
TRBD1	.	TRBV5-1	TRBJ2-5	TGCGCCAGCAGCTTGGCCATGAGGACAGGACAAGAGACCCAGTACTTC	CASSLAMRTGQETQYF
TRBD2	few	TRBV19	TRBJ2-1	TGTGCCAGTAAGCTCACCACGACTAGCGGGAGGGCTCTAACCTACAATGAGCAGTTCTTC	CASKLTTTSGRALTYNEQFF
.	.	TRBV7-8	TRBJ1-5	TGTGCCAGCAGCCTTGGGGGGGGGCCCCAGCATTTT	CASSLGGGPQHF
.	.	TRBV19	TRBJ2-7	TGTGCCAGTAGTATCCGCAGGGAGGTCGACGAGCAGTACTTC	CASSIRREVDEQYF
TRBD1	.	TRBV2	TRBJ1-6	TGTGCCAGCAGTGATTTGCGACAGGGAACGTCACCCCTCCACTTT	CASSDLRQGTSPLHF
TRBD2	.	TRBV7-3	TRBJ2-5	TGTGCCAGCAGCCCGGGACTAGCGGGGGAGACCCAGTACTTC	CASSPGLAGETQYF
TRBD1	.	TRBV5-8	TRBJ1-2	TGTGCCAGCAGCTCTTATCCCGGGACAGGGGCCTATGGCTACACCTTC	CASSSYPGTGAYGYTF
TRBD2	.	TRBV3-1/TRBV3-2	TRBJ2-7	TGTGCCAGCAGCCGCCGGGACTACTCCTACGAGCAGTACTTC	CASSRRDYSYEQYF
.	few	TRBV4-1	TRBJ2-7	TGCGCCAGCAGCCAAGCGGCCACTACAGGGTACGAGCAGTACTTC	CASSQAATTGYEQYF
TRBD1	.	TRBV29-1	TRBJ1-4	TGCAGCGTTGAAGATCGCGGGACAGGGAATGAAAAACTGTTTTTT	CSVEDRGTGNEKLFF
TRBD1	.	TRBV19	TRBJ2-7	TGTGCCAGTAGTCTCTCATTGGGACAGTTCTACGAGCAGTACTTC	CASSLSLGQFYEQYF
TRBD2	.	TRBV5-1	TRBJ2-7	TGCGCCAGCAGCTCGGGACTAGCGACCTACGAGCAGTACTTC	CASSSGLATYEQYF
.	once	TRBV12-3/TRBV12-4	TRBJ2-1	TGTGCCAGCAGTGGGACTGTATACAATGAGCAGTTCTTC	CASSGTVYNEQFF
.	once	TRBV7-2	TRBJ1-4	TGTGCCAGCAGCTTAGTCAGGGGCACTAATGAAAAACTGTTTTTT	CASSLVRGTNEKLFF
TRBD1	.	TRBV28	TRBJ1-5	TGTGCCAGCAGTTTATCCGGCCCAGGGGGTCAGCCCCAGCATTTT	CASSLSGPGGQPQHF
TRBD1	.	TRBV7-2	TRBJ2-7	TGTGCCAGCAGTCAAATTACCGGGACAGCATCCTACGAGCAGTACTTC	CASSQITGTASYEQYF
TRBD1	.	TRBV19	TRBJ1-4	TGTGCCAGTAGACCCTCCGGGACAGGGATTGAAAAACTGTTTTTT	CASRPSGTGIEKLFF
.	.	TRBV5-5	TRBJ2-5	TGTGCCAGCAGCCCGTCAGGGCGTGGAGAGACCCAGTACTTC	CASSPSGRGETQYF
TRBD1	.	TRBV11-2	TRBJ1-1	TGTGCCAGCAGCCCAGGGGGTGGGGGCTCCACTGAAGCTTTCTTT	CASSPGGGGSTEAFF
.	.	TRBV5-8	TRBJ2-1	TGTGCCAGCAGCTTGGAGGCAGGGTACAATGAGCAGTTCTTC	CASSLEAGYNEQFF
.	.	TRBV3-1/TRBV3-2	TRBJ1-2	TGTGCCAGCAGCCTTCAGTACTATGGCTACACCTTC	CASSLQYYGYTF
.	.	TRBV6-5	TRBJ1-3	TGTGCCAGCAGTTACTCGATTTATGGGGCCACCATATATTTT	CASSYSIYGATIYF
.	.	TRBV2	TRBJ2-5	TGTGCCAGCAGTGAAACAAAACCGGGGACCCAGTACTTC	CASSETKPGTQYF
.	.	TRBV30	TRBJ1-1	TGTGCCTGGAGGGGGCTGGGCACTGAAGCTTTCTTT	CAWRGLGTEAFF
.	.	TRBV6-2/TRBV6-3	TRBJ1-6	TGTGCCAGCAGTTATTACGAAATAACAGAAAATTCACCCCTCCACTTT	CASSYYEITENSPLHF
.	.	TRBV7-3	TRBJ2-5	TGTGCCAGCAGCTTAGGCGTCGGGGAGACCCAGTACTTC	CASSLGVGETQYF
TRBD1	.	TRBV7-9	TRBJ1-2	TGTGCCAGCAGTCGGACAGGGGGCTACTATGGCTACACCTTC	CASSRTGGYYGYTF
TRBD2	.	TRBV25-1	TRBJ2-5	TGTGCCAGTGGGATACTAGCGGGAGGGGAGACCCAGTACTTC	CASGILAGGETQYF
.	.	TRBV5-6	TRBJ2-5	TGTGCCAGCAGCTTCCCGGGTCCGGAGACCCAGTACTTC	CASSFPGPETQYF
TRBD1	.	TRBV19	TRBJ1-1	TGTGCCAGTAGTACTCGACAGGGAGCCACTGAAGCTTTCTTT	CASSTRQGATEAFF
.	.	TRBV7-2	TRBJ1-1	TGTGCCAGCAGCTTACTTACTGAAGCTTTCTTT	CASSLLTEAFF
.	once	TRBV6-5	TRBJ2-7	TGTGCCAGCAGTTATGGCAGGAACTTCGAGCAGTACTTC	CASSYGRNFEQYF
.	once	TRBV10-3	TRBJ1-1	TGTGCCATCAGTGCCCGGACAGTTCGGGGGAACACTGAAGCTTTCTTT	CAISARTVRGNTEAFF
TRBD2	.	TRBV6-2/TRBV6-3	TRBJ2-1	TGTGCCAGCAGTTACTCGACTTTATTAGCTAGCGGGGCCTACTGGGGGCAGTTCTTC	CASSYSTLLASGAYWGQFF
TRBD1	.	TRBV6-5	TRBJ1-2	TGTGCCAGCAGTTACTCGGGGACAGGGAACTATGGCTACACCTTC	CASSYSGTGNYGYTF
.	.	TRBV6-5	TRBJ2-7	TGTGCCAGCAGTTACTTGCGGGACTCCTACGAGCAGTACTTC	CASSYLRDSYEQYF
TRBD1	once	TRBV29-1	TRBJ2-3	TGCAGCGTTGAAGTCTCGACAGGGAGGTATTTT	CSVEVSTGRYF
.	.	TRBV23-1	TRBJ1-5	TGCGCCAGCAGTCCGGAGAGGACCCAGCATTTT	CASSPERTQHF
.	.	TRBV6-6	TRBJ1-2	TGTGCCAGCAGTCTCAGGGGCGGCGCAGGTTCGGGCTACACCTTC	CASSLRGGAGSGYTF
.	.	TRBV18	TRBJ1-2	TGTGCCAGCTCTACCAATCAGGGTGATGGCTACACCTTC	CASSTNQGDGYTF
.	.	TRBV28	TRBJ1-2	TGTGCCAGCACCCCCGACCGGACAGTAGCCTCAGGCTACACCTTC	CASTPDRTVASGYTF
TRBD1	.	TRBV28	TRBJ1-3	TGTGCCAGCAGTTCCTCATCTGGACAGGGGGGGAGAAACACCATATATTTT	CASSSSSGQGGRNTIYF
.	once	TRBV3-1/TRBV3-2	TRBJ1-5	TGTGCCAGCAGCCAAGACCTCTCCAATCAGCCCCAGCATTTT	CASSQDLSNQPQHF
TRBD2	.	TRBV6-5	TRBJ2-5	TGTGCCAGCTCTACAGGGCTAGCGGGAGTGGAGACCCAGTACTTC	CASSTGLAGVETQYF
.	.	TRBV24-1	TRBJ1-5	TGTGCCACCAGTGGCCAGTTTAATCAGCCCCAGCATTTT	CATSGQFNQPQHF